This entry describes one T cell receptor (beta chain). The antigen is undetermined. The data originate from a study of cytomegalovirus exposure and HLA in healthy donors. Study findings and constraints: The study put about 180 TCR beta chains on its list as cytomegalovirus-associated.

The repertoire was sequenced with immunoSEQ multiplex PCR; TCRdb's copy has only in-frame clones and lacks some. Seen here are 150,000 to 200,000 clones, around 85% observed once, and the top ten hold about 17%. The germline gives CDR1 SGHDN, CDR2 FVKESK. Trimming stripped 4 bases from V and 7 bases from J, with 10 bases between. The CDR3 runs to 12 residues. The origin of this receptor is a man younger than 35 in good health and CMV-seropositive. Sequencing was carried out using PBMCs. V gene TRBV14 combines with J gene TRBJ1-1; tentatively, D is TRBD1 (5 bases). CDR3 sequence: CASSPRGNEAFF. The CDR3 coding sequence is TGTGCCAGCAGCCCGCGGGGGAATGAAGCTTTCTTT.